This TCR beta chain was identified during a study of T-cell reconstitution after alpha-beta-depleted transplantation in children. Molecular barcoding with unique molecular identifiers was used for the TCRbeta library. TCRdb fed the PCR reads into MiXCR, producing one record per CDR3 protein. Found here are 450,000 to 600,000 distinct CDR3 sequences, over 25% of them singletons; the top ten hold less than 2.5%. The V end was cut by 0 bases, the J end by 6 bases, with 8 bases between. This CDR3 comprises 13 residues. The sequenced sample was PBMCs from the stem cell graft donor, obtained from the stem cell graft. The clonotype comes from a human donor who donated a stem cell graft to a child with aplastic anemia. The chain combines TRBV12-3 or TRBV12-4 with TRBJ1-1; maybe TRBD1 (6 bases). The CDR3, as DNA: TGTGCCAGCAGTTTAGCGAGGGGGTCTGAAGCTTTCTTT. As protein: CASSLARGSEAFF.